Following are 11 T cell receptor beta chains from one sample sequenced in a study of response to subunit inactivated influenza vaccine. TCRdb independently ran MiXCR on the RT-PCR reads; one entry per CDR3 protein. The repertoire holds 710,000 or so distinct CDR3 sequences, with 15% to 19% as singletons. The sequenced sample was PBMCs from blood, obtained 11 to 12 days after vaccination. The origin of the receptors is a man aged 45-60 years who received an inactivated influenza vaccine.

Only a few counts were recorded for this clonotype. The chain recombines TRBV7-2 with TRBJ2-5; D remains ambiguous. Trimming shortened V by 5 bases and J by 5 bases, and 15 bases separated the two germline ends. The V gene's germline CDR1 is SGHTA and CDR2 FQGNSA. The CDR3 contains 14 residues. The CDR3 region is CASSQGPSPETQYF. The CDR3 DNA follows: TGTGCCAGCAGCCAAGGTCCCTCACCGGAGACCCAGTACTTC.

This sequence joins TRBV4-1 and TRBJ2-5; the D gene could be TRBD1 or TRBD2 (5 bases each). With 4 bases removed from V and 5 bases from J, the gap between germline ends came to 17 bases. This CDR3 contains 15 residues. Per germline, CDR1 MGHRA and CDR2 YSYEKL. Written as DNA, the CDR3 is TGCGCCAGCAGCCTCGGGGCTGCTTTTACGGAGACCCAGTACTTC. This codes for CASSLGAAFTETQYF.

The chain employs TRBV11-2 and TRBJ2-3; D is perhaps TRBD1 (6 bases). This CDR3 contains 13 residues. V dropped 3 bases and J dropped 8 bases, with 12 bases sitting between them. The germline CDR1 and CDR2 sequences are SGHAT and FQNNGV. The CDR3 DNA follows: TGTGCCAGCAGCTTCCGGACAGACGGTACGCAGTATTTT. It is translated as CASSFRTDGTQYF.

The V and J genes are TRBV5-6 and TRBJ1-4; no reliable D call. The CDR3 length is 14 residues. Trimming pared 2 bases from V and 7 bases from J, leaving 12 bases between. Germline V lookup: CDR1 SGHDT, CDR2 YYEEEE. This chain's CDR3 is CASSFGRGSEKLFF. The DNA for the CDR3 is TGTGCCAGCAGCTTCGGGCGGGGAAGTGAAAAACTGTTTTTT. The whole variable domain, filled in from reference TRBV5-6 and TRBJ1-4, reads DAGVTQSPTHLIKTRGQQVTLRCSPKSGHDTVSWYQQALGQGPQFIFQYYEEEERQRGNFPDRFSGHQFPNYSSELNVNALLLGDSALYLCASSFGRGSEKLFFGSGTQLSVL.

The chain links TRBV29-1 to TRBJ1-5, with TRBD1 identical over 9 bases. This CDR3 comprises 14 residues. Per the germline V gene, CDR1 is SQVTM and CDR2 is ANQGSEA. Trimming removed 6 bases from V and 7 bases from J; junction bases left unmatched: 10. CDR3 sequence: CSVAPGTGKQPQHF. The CDR3 nucleotides are TGCAGCGTGGCCCCCGGGACAGGGAAGCAGCCCCAGCATTTT.

This clonotype was seen a few times. The chain employs TRBV27 and TRBJ1-4; weak D call: TRBD1 (6 bases). The V end lost 10 bases, the J end lost 13 bases, and 16 bases lay between the germline ends. Germline V lookup: CDR1 MNHEY, CDR2 SMNVEV (reference sequence). The CDR3 spans 11 residues. DNA for the CDR3: TGTGCCACCTCAGGGGCGGGGGGACTGTTTTTT. Residues: CATSGAGGLFF.

The V gene is TRBV6-1, the J gene TRBJ1-5, with a weak D call TRBD1 (6 bases). CDR1 and CDR2 from the germline V gene are MNHNS and SASEGT. The V end lost 6 bases, the J end lost 4 bases, and 16 bases lay between the germline ends. The CDR3 sequence is 15 residues long. CDR3 protein: CASRKQGVGNQPQHF. In DNA, the CDR3 is TGTGCCAGCAGGAAACAGGGTGTCGGGAATCAGCCCCAGCATTTT.

The chain employs TRBV5-1 and TRBJ2-1, with unresolved D. The V gene's germline CDR1 is SGHRS and CDR2 YFSETQ. V gave up 0 bases and J gave up 8 bases, with 9 bases separating them. The CDR3 covers 13 residues. CDR3 in DNA: TGCGCCAGCAGCTTGGGGCCAAAGGATGAGCAGTTCTTC. It is translated as CASSLGPKDEQFF.

This clonotype was counted ten times or more. The chain employs TRBV5-1 and TRBJ2-2; 8 bases fit TRBD1. Germline loops: CDR1 SGHRS, CDR2 YFSETQ. This CDR3 comprises 16 residues. The J segment lost 1 base and the V segment lost 0 bases, leaving 2 bases of the junction unmatched. As DNA, the CDR3 is TGCGCCAGCAGCTTGGCCGGGACAGGGAACACCGGGGAGCTGTTTTTT. This translates into CASSLAGTGNTGELFF.

This chain links TRBV30 with TRBJ2-7; the D gene is possibly TRBD1 (6 bases). Germline CDR1 and CDR2: GTSNPN and SVGIG (reference sequence). The CDR3 consists of 13 residues. V was shortened by 2 bases and J by 2 bases, with 10 bases between the two germline ends. The CDR3 DNA reads as TGTGCCTGGAGTCTAGGGACAACCTACGAGCAGTACTTC. It is translated as CAWSLGTTYEQYF.

The rearrangement links TRBV4-1 to TRBJ2-3; D is perhaps TRBD1 (5 bases). This CDR3 contains 15 residues. CDR1 is MGHRA and CDR2 is YSYEKL in the germline V gene. Trimming stripped 0 bases from V and 7 bases from J, with 14 bases between. CDR3 nucleotides: TGCGCCAGCAGCCAAGAAGGGCAGGGTACGAATACGCAGTATTTT. It encodes CASSQEGQGTNTQYF.